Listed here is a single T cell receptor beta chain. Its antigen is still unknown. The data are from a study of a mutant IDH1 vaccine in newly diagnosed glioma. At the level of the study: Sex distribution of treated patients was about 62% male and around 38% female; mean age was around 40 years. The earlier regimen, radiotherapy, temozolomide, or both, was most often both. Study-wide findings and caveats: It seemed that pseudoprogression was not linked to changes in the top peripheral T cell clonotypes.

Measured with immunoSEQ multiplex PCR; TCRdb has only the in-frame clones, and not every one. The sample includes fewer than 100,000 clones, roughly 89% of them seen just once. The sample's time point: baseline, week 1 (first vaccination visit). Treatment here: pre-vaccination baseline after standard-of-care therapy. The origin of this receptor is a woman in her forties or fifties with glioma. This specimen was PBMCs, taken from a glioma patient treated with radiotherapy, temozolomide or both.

The chain's CDR3 is CASSLQGIGTEAFF. For the CDR3, the DNA is TGTGCCAGCAGCTTACAGGGTATTGGCACTGAAGCTTTCTTT. This sequence joins TRBV11-1 and TRBJ1-1, with D perhaps TRBD1 (5 bases). Trimming left V 2 bases short and J 4 bases short, with 11 bases between. Germline V gene data show CDR1 as SGHAT and CDR2 as FQDESV (reference sequence). This CDR3 region has 14 residues.